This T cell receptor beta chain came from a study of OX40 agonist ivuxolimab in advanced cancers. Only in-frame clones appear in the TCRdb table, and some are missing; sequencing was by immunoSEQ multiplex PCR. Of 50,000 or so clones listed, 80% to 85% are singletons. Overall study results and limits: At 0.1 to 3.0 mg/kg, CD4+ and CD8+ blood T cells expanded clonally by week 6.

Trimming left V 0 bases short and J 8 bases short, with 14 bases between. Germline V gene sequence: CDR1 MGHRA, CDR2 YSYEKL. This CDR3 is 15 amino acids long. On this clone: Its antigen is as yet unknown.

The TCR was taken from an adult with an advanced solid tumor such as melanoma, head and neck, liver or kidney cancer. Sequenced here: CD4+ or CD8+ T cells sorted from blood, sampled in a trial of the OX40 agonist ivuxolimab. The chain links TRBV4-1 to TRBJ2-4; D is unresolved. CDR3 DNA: TGCGCCAGCAGCCAAGATTCGGCGAACGCTGACATTCAGTACTTC. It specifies CASSQDSANADIQYF.